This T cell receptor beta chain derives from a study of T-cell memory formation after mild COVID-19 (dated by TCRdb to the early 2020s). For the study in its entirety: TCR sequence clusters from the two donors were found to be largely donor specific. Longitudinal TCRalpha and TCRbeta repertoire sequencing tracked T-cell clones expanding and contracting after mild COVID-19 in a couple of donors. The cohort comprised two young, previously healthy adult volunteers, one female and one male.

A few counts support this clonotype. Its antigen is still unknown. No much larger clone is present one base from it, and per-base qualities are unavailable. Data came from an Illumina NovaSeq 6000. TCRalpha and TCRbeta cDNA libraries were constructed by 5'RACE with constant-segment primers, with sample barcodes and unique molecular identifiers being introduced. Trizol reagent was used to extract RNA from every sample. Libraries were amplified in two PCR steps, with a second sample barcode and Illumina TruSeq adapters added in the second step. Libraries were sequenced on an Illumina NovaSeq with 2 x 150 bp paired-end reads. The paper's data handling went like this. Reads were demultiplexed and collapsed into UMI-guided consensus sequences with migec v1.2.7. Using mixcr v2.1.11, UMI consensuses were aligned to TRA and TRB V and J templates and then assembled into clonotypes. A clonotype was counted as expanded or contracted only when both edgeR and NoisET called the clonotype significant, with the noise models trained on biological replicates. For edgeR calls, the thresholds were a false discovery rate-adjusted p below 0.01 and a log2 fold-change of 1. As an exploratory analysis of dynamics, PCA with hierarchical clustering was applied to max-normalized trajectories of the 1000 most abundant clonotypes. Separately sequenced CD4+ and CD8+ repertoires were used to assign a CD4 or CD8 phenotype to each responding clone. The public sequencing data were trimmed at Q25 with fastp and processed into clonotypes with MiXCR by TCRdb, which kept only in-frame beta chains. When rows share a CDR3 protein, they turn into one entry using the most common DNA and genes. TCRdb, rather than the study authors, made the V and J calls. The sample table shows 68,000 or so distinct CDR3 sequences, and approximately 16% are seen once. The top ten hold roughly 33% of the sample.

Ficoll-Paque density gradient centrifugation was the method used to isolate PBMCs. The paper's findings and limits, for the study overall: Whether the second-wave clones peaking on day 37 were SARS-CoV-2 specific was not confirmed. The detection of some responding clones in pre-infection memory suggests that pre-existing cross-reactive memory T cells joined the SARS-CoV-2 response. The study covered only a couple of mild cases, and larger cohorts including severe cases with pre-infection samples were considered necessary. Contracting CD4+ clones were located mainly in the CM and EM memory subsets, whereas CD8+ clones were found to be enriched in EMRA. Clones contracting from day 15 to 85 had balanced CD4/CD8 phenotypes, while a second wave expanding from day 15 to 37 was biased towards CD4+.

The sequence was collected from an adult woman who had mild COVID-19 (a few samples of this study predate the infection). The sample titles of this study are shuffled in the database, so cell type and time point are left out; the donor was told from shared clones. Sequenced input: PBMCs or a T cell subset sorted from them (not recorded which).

In nucleotide form, the sequence is TGTGCCAGCAGCCAAATCGACCAGAACACCGGGGAGCTGTTTTTT. It encodes CASSQIDQNTGELFF. The rearranged segments are TRBV11-2 and TRBJ2-2, with the D gene call left open. V is shortened by 5 bases, J by 1 base, and the region joining them spans 11 bases. Taken from cysteine to phenylalanine, the CDR3 has 15 residues. The entry retains the CDR3 DNA only, 45 bases that are in frame from base 1. CDR1 and CDR2, looked up from the germline V gene, are SGHAT and FQNNGV.